One sample yielded the 24 T cell receptor beta chains listed below, sequenced in a study of T-cell reconstitution after alpha-beta-depleted transplantation in children. Unique molecular identifiers were incorporated during preparation of the TCRbeta library. TCRdb ran MiXCR on the PCR reads and lists one entry per CDR3 protein. Here the sample spans 400,000 to 450,000 distinct CDR3 sequences, approximately 42% being singletons. This specimen consisted of PBMCs, obtained before TCRalphabeta/CD19-depleted stem cell transplant. These receptors were obtained from a girl aged 2-9 years with aplastic anemia, due to receive a stem cell transplant.

The chain uses TRBV5-5 and TRBJ1-6; perhaps TRBD1 as D (5 bases). The germline V gene has CDR1 SGHKS and CDR2 YYEKEE (reference sequence). V lost 0 bases and J lost 5, with 12 bases in between. There are 16 residues in the CDR3. CDR3 coding DNA: TGTGCCAGCAGCTTGGCCGGCAGGGAGCATAATTCACCCCTCCACTTT. It is translated as CASSLAGREHNSPLHF.

This clonotype was seen at least ten times. The chain recombines TRBV4-3 with TRBJ1-4; D not certain. The CDR3 is 13 amino acids. Germline V gene sequence: CDR1 LGHNA, CDR2 YSLEER. Trimming cost V 1 base and J 7 bases, with 7 bases left between them. The CDR3 DNA reads as TGCGCCAGCAGCCAAGGGGTTGGTGAAAAACTGTTTTTT. This sequence encodes CASSQGVGEKLFF.

Ten or more counts support this clonotype. The chain has TRBV28 and TRBJ2-7; 10 bases align to TRBD2. Trimming removed 6 bases from V and 0 bases from J; junction bases left unmatched: 2. The CDR3 length is 14 residues. Per the germline V gene, CDR1 is MDHEN and CDR2 is SYDVKM. The CDR3 loop reads CASRLAGGSYEQYF. CDR3 coding DNA: TGTGCCAGCAGATTAGCGGGAGGCTCCTACGAGCAGTACTTC.

The rearrangement links TRBV7-6 to TRBJ2-5; D possibly uses TRBD1 or TRBD2 (6 bases each). Trimming shortened V by 5 bases and J by 5 bases, and 12 bases separated the two germline ends. Germline values: CDR1 SGHVS, CDR2 FNYEAQ. The CDR3 is 13 residues long. CDR3 nucleotide sequence: TGTGCCAGCAGCCGGGGGCGCGTGGAGACCCAGTACTTC. This sequence encodes CASSRGRVETQYF.

CDR3 bases: TGCAGTGCATGGGACAGTGACTACAATGAGCAGTTCTTC. As protein: CSAWDSDYNEQFF. The chain employs TRBV20-1 and TRBJ2-1; 7 bases are a match to TRBD1. This CDR3 is built from 13 residues. Germline values: CDR1 DFQATT, CDR2 SNEGSKA (reference sequence). V shed 6 bases, J shed 3 bases, and the junction held 5 bases outside the gene matches.

The chain combines TRBV6-1 with TRBJ2-7; D may be TRBD1 or TRBD2 (6 bases each). Trimming left V 6 bases short and J 6 bases short, with 18 bases between. CDR3 length: 14 residues. Germline V gene data show CDR1 as MNHNS and CDR2 as SASEGT. The CDR3 here is CASRKEGETPEQYF. CDR3 nucleotide sequence: TGTGCCAGCAGGAAGGAGGGGGAGACCCCCGAGCAGTACTTC.

The table lists this clonotype with many counts. The chain combines TRBV27 with TRBJ1-4; perhaps TRBD1 as D (5 bases). The CDR3 spans 14 residues. V was clipped by 3 bases and J by 4 bases, with 9 bases between them. Germline V gene data show CDR1 as MNHEY and CDR2 as SMNVEV (reference sequence). The CDR3: CASSFGGGNEKLFF. The DNA of the CDR3 is TGTGCCAGCAGTTTCGGGGGTGGTAATGAAAAACTGTTTTTT.

The chain employs TRBV6-5 and TRBJ1-5; 8 positions agree with TRBD1. The CDR3 runs 15 residues. The trim removed 0 bases at V and 3 bases at J, leaving 1 base unmatched. Germline values: CDR1 MNHEY, CDR2 SVGAGI. The CDR3 sequence: CASSYSGQANQPQHF. CDR3 bases: TGTGCCAGCAGTTACTCGGGACAGGCCAATCAGCCCCAGCATTTT.

The chain uses TRBV21-1 and TRBJ1-1; the table's D gene call, TRBD1, was not cross checked with the DNA. TRBV21-1 is recorded as a pseudogene. CDR3 length: 16 amino acids. In nucleotides, the CDR3 is TGTGCCAGCAGCACCCAGACAGGGAGTTCGAACACTGAAGCTTTCTTT. Its protein is CASSTQTGSSNTEAFF.

On this clonotype itself: This could be a read error, since a much larger clone is one nucleotide away. The genes are TRBV28 and TRBJ1-5, with 10 bases fitting TRBD1. Germline loops: CDR1 MDHEN, CDR2 SYDVKM. The V segment lost 5 bases and the J segment 6 bases; nucleotides outside the gene matches: 7. The CDR3 loop spans 15 amino acids. The CDR3 nucleotides are TGTGCCAGCAGTGAGGGACAGGGGATCATTCAGCCCCAGCATTTT. Encoded protein: CASSEGQGIIQPQHF. The full variable domain, completed using reference TRBV28 and TRBJ1-5, is DVKVTQSSRYLVKRTGEKVFLECVQDMDHENMFWYRQDPGLGLRLIYFSYDVKMKEKGDIPEGYSVSREKKERFSLILESASTNQTSMYLCASSEGQGIIQPQHFGDGTRLSIL.

The sample holds a few counts of this clonotype. The chain joins TRBV7-2 to TRBJ2-5; the match to TRBD2 covers 10 bases. Germline-derived CDR1 and CDR2 are SGHTA and FQGNSA. This CDR3 spans 16 amino acids. After removal of 5 bases from V and 10 bases from J, the junction contained 16 bases not matched to a gene. Here the CDR3 DNA reads TGTGCCAGCAGCCAAATGACTAGCGGGTTGGGGGGTGACCAGTACTTC. Its protein product is CASSQMTSGLGGDQYF.

The chain recombines TRBV10-3 with TRBJ2-3, with TRBD2 identical over 12 bases. This CDR3 has 17 residues. The junction had 6 bases not matched to a gene; V was cut back by 2 bases and J by 3 bases. Per the germline V gene, CDR1 is ENHRY and CDR2 is SYGVKD. CDR3 bases: TGTGCCATCAGTGAGCCGACTAGCGGGAGTGTTACAGATACGCAGTATTTT. Its protein is CAISEPTSGSVTDTQYF.

In this sample, this clonotype turned up many times. This rearrangement joins TRBV5-6 to TRBJ1-1; D unresolved. Germline CDR1 SGHDT, CDR2 YYEEEE. CDR3 length: 13 amino acids. The V gene lost 4 bases and the J gene lost 6 bases, with 13 bases spanning the gap. The CDR3 DNA follows: TGTGCCAGCAGCCCGACCACGACCCCTGAAGCTTTCTTT. Its translation is CASSPTTTPEAFF.

In this sample, this clonotype turned up a few times. V usage is TRBV28 and J usage is TRBJ2-7, with 8 bases that match TRBD2. This CDR3 spans 13 amino acids. Germline values: CDR1 MDHEN, CDR2 SYDVKM. V lost 6 bases and J lost 6; bases outside the gene matches: 7. In DNA form, the CDR3 reads TGTGCCAGCAGCCCGGGGGGGGGCTCCGAGCAGTACTTC. Its protein is CASSPGGGSEQYF.

This clonotype was detected a few times. The chain recombines TRBV12-3 or TRBV12-4 with TRBJ1-6; D is undetermined. The CDR3 spans 16 residues. V was trimmed by 6 bases and J by 0 bases, leaving 12 bases between them. The CDR3 region is CASRSPGVSYNSPLHF. CDR3 sequence (DNA): TGTGCCAGCAGATCCCCAGGAGTCTCCTATAATTCACCCCTCCACTTT.

This clonotype appeared a few times. The chain links TRBV5-1 to TRBJ2-3, with D tentatively TRBD1 or TRBD2 (5 bases each). CDR1 is SGHRS, CDR2 YFSETQ, per germline. The CDR3 has 15 amino acids. Trimming took off 0 bases at V and 1 base at J, with 9 bases between the two ends. CDR3 protein: CASSLGGTRTDTQYF. CDR3 bases: TGCGCCAGCAGCTTGGGTGGGACCCGCACAGATACGCAGTATTTT.

This clonotype was found many times. The rearrangement uses TRBV7-9 and TRBJ2-1; a possible D gene is TRBD1 (6 bases). The V gene lost 1 base and the J gene lost 12 bases, with 13 bases spanning the gap. CDR3 size: 13 residues. Germline lookup yields CDR1 SEHNR and CDR2 FQNEAQ (reference sequence). The CDR3 loop is CASSLGRQERQFF. The CDR3 bases are TGTGCCAGCAGCTTAGGGAGACAGGAAAGGCAGTTCTTC.

The chain is built from TRBV5-4 and TRBJ2-2; 8 bases are shared with TRBD2. The CDR3 loop spans 17 amino acids. The junction had 8 bases not matched to a gene; V was cut back by 3 bases and J by 1 base. Germline-derived CDR1 and CDR2 are SGHNT and YYREEE (reference sequence). Written as DNA, the CDR3 is TGTGCCAGCAGCTCCCGATTAGCGGGACTGAACACCGGGGAGCTGTTTTTT. Amino acid sequence: CASSSRLAGLNTGELFF.

V gene TRBV20-1 combines with J gene TRBJ2-1, with TRBD2 matching over 8 bases. The CDR3 has 14 residues. V was clipped by 6 bases and J by 0 bases; unmatched bases: 4. Germline V gene sequence: CDR1 DFQATT, CDR2 SNEGSKA (reference sequence). As DNA, the CDR3 is TGCAGTGCCGGAACTAGCGGCTCCTACAATGAGCAGTTCTTC. Residues: CSAGTSGSYNEQFF.

This clonotype was seen a handful of times. This chain joins TRBV30 and TRBJ2-2; a possible D gene is TRBD2 (5 bases). The germline CDR1 and CDR2 sequences are GTSNPN and SVGIG (reference sequence). Between the trimmed V and J ends, which lost 2 bases and 0 bases, there was a span of 7 bases. There are 14 residues in the CDR3. The CDR3 loop reads CAWSQTTNTGELFF. The CDR3, as DNA: TGTGCCTGGAGTCAGACTACGAACACCGGGGAGCTGTTTTTT.

DNA for the CDR3: TGTGCCAGCAGCCCGGTAGGGGGCCTCGAGCAGTACTTC. Its translation is CASSPVGGLEQYF. The chain links TRBV3-1 to TRBJ2-7, with 7 bases identical to TRBD1. V lost 4 bases and J lost 6; bases outside the gene matches: 6. Germline lookup yields CDR1 LGHDT and CDR2 YNNKEL (reference sequence). The CDR3 totals 13 residues.

V gene TRBV19 combines with J gene TRBJ2-2, with D perhaps TRBD1 (7 bases). V gave up 7 bases and J gave up 3 bases, with 15 bases separating them. CDR3 length equals 15 residues. The V gene's germline CDR1 is LNHDA and CDR2 SQIVND (reference sequence). The CDR3 nucleotides are TGTGCCAGTACTTCGACAGGGAGGTACACCGGGGAGCTGTTTTTT. It translates to CASTSTGRYTGELFF.

This clonotype appeared a few times. The CDR3 DNA follows: TGTGCCAGCAGTTTAAGTGGGCCTTGGGGGACTGAAGCTTTCTTT. This translates into CASSLSGPWGTEAFF. The chain has TRBV27 and TRBJ1-1, with D maybe TRBD1 (5 bases). Germline V gene sequence: CDR1 MNHEY, CDR2 SMNVEV (reference sequence). This CDR3 has 15 residues. V shed 2 bases and J shed 5 bases, with 15 bases lying between them.

In this sample, this clonotype turned up a few times. This chain joins TRBV4-1 and TRBJ2-7, with a possible D match to TRBD2 (6 bases). The CDR3 totals 16 residues. Germline V gene sequence: CDR1 MGHRA, CDR2 YSYEKL. V was pared by 3 bases and J by 3 bases, with 18 bases between. The CDR3 loop reads CASSQAGTRSLYEQYF. The CDR3 DNA follows: TGCGCCAGCAGCCAGGCCGGGACTCGGTCCCTCTACGAGCAGTACTTC.